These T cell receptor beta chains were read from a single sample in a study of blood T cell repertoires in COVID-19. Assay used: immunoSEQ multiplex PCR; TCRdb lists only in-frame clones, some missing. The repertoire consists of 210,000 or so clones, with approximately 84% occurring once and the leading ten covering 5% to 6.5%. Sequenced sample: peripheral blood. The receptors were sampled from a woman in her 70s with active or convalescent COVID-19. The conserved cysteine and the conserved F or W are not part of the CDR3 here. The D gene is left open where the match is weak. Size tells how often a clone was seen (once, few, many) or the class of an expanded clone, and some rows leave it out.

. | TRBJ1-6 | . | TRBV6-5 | ASSAEGDSPLH
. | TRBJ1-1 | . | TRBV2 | ASRRDLNTEAF
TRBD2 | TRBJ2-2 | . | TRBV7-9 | ASSLNPAGVFLELF
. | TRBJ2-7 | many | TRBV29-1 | SVETVYEQY
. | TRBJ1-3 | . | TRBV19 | AEIILPLSGNTIY
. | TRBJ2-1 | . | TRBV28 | ASSFRPISSYNEQF
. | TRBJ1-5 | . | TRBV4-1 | ASSQAGSNQPQH
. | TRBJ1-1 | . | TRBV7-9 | ASSSRQGEAF
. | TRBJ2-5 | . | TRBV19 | ASSIIVSGLETQY
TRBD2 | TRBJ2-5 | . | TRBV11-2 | ASSPLAVLARYQETQY
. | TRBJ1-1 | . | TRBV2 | ASRSNRAPNTEAF
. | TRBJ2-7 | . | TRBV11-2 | ASSLDQSGYRVQY
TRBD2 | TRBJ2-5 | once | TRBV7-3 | ASSASGSGETQY
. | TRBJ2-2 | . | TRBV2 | ASRSGLTGELF
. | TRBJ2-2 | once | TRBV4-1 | ASSQAPLLGELF
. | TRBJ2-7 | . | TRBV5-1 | ASNPGQSYEQY
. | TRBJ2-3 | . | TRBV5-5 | ASSLGLPQTDTQY
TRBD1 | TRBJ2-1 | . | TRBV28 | ASSLGTAPYNEQF
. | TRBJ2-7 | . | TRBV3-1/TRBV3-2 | ASSNGQRSYEQY
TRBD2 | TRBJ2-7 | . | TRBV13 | ASSLTTSGEEQY
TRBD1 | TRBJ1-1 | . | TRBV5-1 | ASSLAGRQGPVNTEAF
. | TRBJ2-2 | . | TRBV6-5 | ASKDLNTGELF
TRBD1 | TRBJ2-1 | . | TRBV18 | ASSPGQGAGKGNEQF
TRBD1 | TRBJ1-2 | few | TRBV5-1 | ASSLGTGAGYT
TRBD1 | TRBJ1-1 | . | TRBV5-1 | ASSEGGQGPTEAF
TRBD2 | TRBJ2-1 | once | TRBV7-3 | ASSPVAGSYNEQF
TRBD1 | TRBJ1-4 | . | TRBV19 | ASSIGTGSGNEKLF
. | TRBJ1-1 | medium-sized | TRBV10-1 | ASKSRENTEAF
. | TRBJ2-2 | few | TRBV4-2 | ASSLHGWDTMNTGELF
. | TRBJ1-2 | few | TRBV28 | ASTPGGYGYT
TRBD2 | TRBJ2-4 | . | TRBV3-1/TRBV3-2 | ASSHPTTSGQNIQY
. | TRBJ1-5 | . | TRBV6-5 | ASKTDRVSGPQH
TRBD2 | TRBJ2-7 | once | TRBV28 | ASRRLAASSYEQY
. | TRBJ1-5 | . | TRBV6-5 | ASTTGWGQPQH
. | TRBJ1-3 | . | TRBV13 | ASSLGGLPNTIY
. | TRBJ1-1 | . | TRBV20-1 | SASRQANTEAF
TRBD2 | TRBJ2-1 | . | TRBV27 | ASRGLAASYNEQF
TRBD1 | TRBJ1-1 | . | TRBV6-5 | ASRDEQGINTEAF
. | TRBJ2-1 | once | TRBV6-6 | ASSYVDEQF